Listed below are T cell receptor beta chains from one sample, sequenced in a study of T cell responses to AZD1222 COVID-19 vaccine. The method was immunoSEQ multiplex PCR; TCRdb's version includes in-frame clones alone and lacks a portion of them. The table lists 150,000 to 200,000 clones, over 90% of them singletons. The sample in question was peripheral blood, obtained 28 days after the second AZD1222 dose. Every receptor here comes from an adult who received the AZD1222 COVID-19 vaccine. CDR3s include the opening cysteine and the closing phenylalanine or tryptophan. D genes are given only for firm matches. Clone size appears in some rows only: once, few, many, or a class for an expanded clone.

clone size	CDR3 length	J gene	D gene	V gene	CDR3 DNA	CDR3 protein
-	19	TRBJ1-3	-	TRBV6-1	TGTGCCAGCAGTGAATCGCCCCCGTTGAGACCACGGAGAGGAAACACCATATATTTT	CASSESPPLRPRRGNTIYF
-	14	TRBJ2-5	TRBD1	TRBV2	TGTGCCAGCAGTATACAGGGGGCCCAAGAGACCCAGTACTTC	CASSIQGAQETQYF
-	13	TRBJ1-5	-	TRBV6-6	TGTGCCAGTCGACTGATTAGCAATCAGCCCCAGCATTTT	CASRLISNQPQHF
-	15	TRBJ1-5	-	TRBV6-5	TGTGCCAGCAGTTACGATTGGGCAGGGAGCCAGCCCCAGCATTTT	CASSYDWAGSQPQHF
-	15	TRBJ1-2	-	TRBV7-2	TGTGCCAGCAGCTCCCAGTTTCGGCAGTCCTATGGCTACACCTTC	CASSSQFRQSYGYTF
-	17	TRBJ2-1	TRBD2	TRBV5-1	TGCGCCAGCAGCTTCGATCCGACTAGCGGGGGGCCCAATGAGCAGTTCTTC	CASSFDPTSGGPNEQFF
-	13	TRBJ1-2	TRBD1	TRBV27	TGTGCCAGCAGTTACGACAGGGGCTATGGCTACACCTTC	CASSYDRGYGYTF
-	16	TRBJ2-3	TRBD2	TRBV9	TGTGCCAGCAGCGTAGCGGCGGGAGTAATTCAGGATACGCAGTATTTT	CASSVAAGVIQDTQYF
-	14	TRBJ1-4	-	TRBV7-2	TGTGCCAGCAGCTTAGGTGGAACTAATGAAAAACTGTTTTTT	CASSLGGTNEKLFF
once	15	TRBJ2-6	-	TRBV9	TGTGCCAGCAGCGCGGACGGCTCTGGGGCCAACGTCCTGACTTTC	CASSADGSGANVLTF
-	16	TRBJ1-1	-	TRBV4-1	TGCGCCAGCAGACCATTAGGCCGAACCTTAAACACTGAAGCTTTCTTT	CASRPLGRTLNTEAFF
-	14	TRBJ1-5	-	TRBV7-2	TGTGCCAGCAGCTTATCAGGTTTAAATCAGCCCCAGCATTTT	CASSLSGLNQPQHF
-	14	TRBJ1-5	TRBD1	TRBV9	TGTGCCAGCAGCGTAGGACAGGGAGGCCAGCCCCAGCATTTT	CASSVGQGGQPQHF
-	17	TRBJ2-2	-	TRBV7-3	TGTGCCAGCAGCCCCGCGGGAGGGACAGGGTACACCGGGGAGCTGTTTTTT	CASSPAGGTGYTGELFF
-	16	TRBJ1-4	-	TRBV21-1	TGTGCCAGCAGCAAAGTCAAGGGAGGCACTAATGAAAAACTGTTTTTT	CASSKVKGGTNEKLFF
-	18	TRBJ2-3	TRBD2	TRBV11-2	TGTGCCAGCAGCTTCTGGACTAGCGGGGGCTCGCTCAAAAATACGCAGTATTTT	CASSFWTSGGSLKNTQYF
-	14	TRBJ2-7	-	TRBV6-6	TGTGCCAGCCTCGCGGGGGCCCGGTCCTACGAGCAGTACTTC	CASLAGARSYEQYF
-	16	TRBJ1-6	-	TRBV4-1	TGCGCCAGCAGCCAAGACCCAGGCCCCACGAATTCACCCCTCCACTTT	CASSQDPGPTNSPLHF
-	15	TRBJ1-3	TRBD1	TRBV6-5	TGTGCCAGCGGAGCTACAGGGGGTAGAGGAAACACCATATATTTT	CASGATGGRGNTIYF
-	13	TRBJ1-6	TRBD1	TRBV29-1	TGCAGCGTGGGACAGGGGAATAATTCACCCCTCCACTTT	CSVGQGNNSPLHF
once	10	TRBJ2-1	-	TRBV7-9	TGTGCCTCCGAGCGCGTTGAGCAGTTCTTC	CASERVEQFF
-	17	TRBJ1-3	-	TRBV9	TGTGCCAGCAGCCCAACCCCGACCCCGCAGGCTGGAAACACCATATATTTT	CASSPTPTPQAGNTIYF
-	14	TRBJ1-1	-	TRBV2	TGTGCCAGCAGTCCAAAACATCCGAACACTGAAGCTTTCTTT	CASSPKHPNTEAFF
-	15	TRBJ2-1	TRBD2	TRBV3-1/TRBV3-2	TGTGCCAGCAGCCAAGAGGCGGGAGGGCCCAATGAGCAGTTCTTC	CASSQEAGGPNEQFF
-	13	TRBJ2-1	-	TRBV7-7	TGTGCCAGCAGCTTAGGAGGGGATGGTGAGCAGTTCTTC	CASSLGGDGEQFF
-	14	TRBJ2-7	TRBD2	TRBV11-2	TGTGCCAGCAGCTGGACTAGCGGGATATACGAGCAGTACTTC	CASSWTSGIYEQYF
-	12	TRBJ2-4	-	TRBV28	TGTGCCAGCGAGGGAACCAAAAACATTCAGTACTTC	CASEGTKNIQYF
-	13	TRBJ1-4	-	TRBV27	TGTGCCAGCAGGGCCAGGGGAGTTGAAAAACTGTTTTTT	CASRARGVEKLFF
-	16	TRBJ2-1	-	TRBV9	TGTGCCAGCAGCGTAGGCGATTATAGCTCCTACAATGAGCAGTTCTTC	CASSVGDYSSYNEQFF
-	13	TRBJ2-1	-	TRBV30	TGTGCCTGGGGCATAGGTACGTACAATGAGCAGTTCTTC	CAWGIGTYNEQFF
once	12	TRBJ2-1	-	TRBV30	TGTGCCTGGAGTCTCCAATCGGAAAAACAGTTCTTC	CAWSLQSEKQFF